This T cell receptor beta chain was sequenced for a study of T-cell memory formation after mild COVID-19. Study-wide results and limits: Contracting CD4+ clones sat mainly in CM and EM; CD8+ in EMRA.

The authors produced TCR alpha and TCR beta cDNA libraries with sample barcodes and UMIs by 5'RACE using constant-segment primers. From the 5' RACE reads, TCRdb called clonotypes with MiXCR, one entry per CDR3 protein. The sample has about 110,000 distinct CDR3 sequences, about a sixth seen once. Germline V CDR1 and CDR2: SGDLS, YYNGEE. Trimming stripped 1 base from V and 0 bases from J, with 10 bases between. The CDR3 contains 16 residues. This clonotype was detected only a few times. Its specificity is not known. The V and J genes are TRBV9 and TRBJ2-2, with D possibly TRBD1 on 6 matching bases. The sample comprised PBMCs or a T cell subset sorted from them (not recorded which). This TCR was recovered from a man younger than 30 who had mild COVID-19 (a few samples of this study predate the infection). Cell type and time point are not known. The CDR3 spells CASSVRGQSNTGELFF. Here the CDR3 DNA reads TGTGCCAGCAGCGTAAGGGGACAATCGAACACCGGGGAGCTGTTTTTT.